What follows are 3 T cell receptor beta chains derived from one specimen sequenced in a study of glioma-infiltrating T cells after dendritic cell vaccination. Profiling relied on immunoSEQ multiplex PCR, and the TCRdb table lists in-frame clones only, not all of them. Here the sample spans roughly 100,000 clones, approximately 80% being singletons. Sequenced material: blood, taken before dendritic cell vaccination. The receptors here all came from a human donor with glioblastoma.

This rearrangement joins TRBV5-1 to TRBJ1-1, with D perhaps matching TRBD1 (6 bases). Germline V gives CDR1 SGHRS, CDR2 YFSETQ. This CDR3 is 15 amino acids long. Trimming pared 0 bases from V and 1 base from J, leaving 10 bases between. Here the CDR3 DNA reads TGCGCCAGCAGCTTGGAGGCAGGGGCGAACACTGAAGCTTTCTTT. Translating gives CASSLEAGANTEAFF.

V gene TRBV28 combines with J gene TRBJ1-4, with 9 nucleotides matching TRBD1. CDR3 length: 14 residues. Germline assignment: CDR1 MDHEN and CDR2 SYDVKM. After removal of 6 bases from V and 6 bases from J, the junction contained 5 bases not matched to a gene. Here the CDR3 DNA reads TGTGCCAGCAGGGCCGGGACAGGGCATGAAAAACTGTTTTTT. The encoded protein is CASRAGTGHEKLFF.

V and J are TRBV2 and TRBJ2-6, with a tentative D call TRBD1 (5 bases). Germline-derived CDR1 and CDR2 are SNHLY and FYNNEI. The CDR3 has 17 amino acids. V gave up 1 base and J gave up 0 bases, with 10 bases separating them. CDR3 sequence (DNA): TGTGCCAGCAGTGAAGAGGGGCTAAGCTCTGGGGCCAACGTCCTGACTTTC. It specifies CASSEEGLSSGANVLTF. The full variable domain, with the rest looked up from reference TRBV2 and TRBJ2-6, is EPEVTQTPSHQVTQMGQEVILRCVPISNHLYFYWYRQILGQKVEFLVSFYNNEISEKSEIFDDQFSVERPDGSNFTLKIRSTKLEDSAMYFCASSEEGLSSGANVLTFGAGSRLTVL.